The present entry profiles one TCR beta chain with its context. Its antigen is as yet unknown. Germline lookup yields CDR1 LNHDA and CDR2 SQIVND (reference sequence). This CDR3 region has 17 residues. The DNA sequence is not available. These data are taken from a study of synovial regulatory T cells in juvenile arthritis. Study results and limitations: CDR3 overlap with synovial Tregs was higher for iaTregs than other blood Tregs. Blood Treg cells that were inflammation-associated showed lower TCR diversity than other blood Treg cells.

Only in-frame clones appear in the TCRdb table, and some are missing; sequencing was by immunoSEQ multiplex PCR. The repertoire table contains about 10,000 clones. Donors were approximately 11 juvenile idiopathic arthritis patients with active disease, 3 polyarticular and 8 oligoarticular. Patients were aged median around 12 years with disease lasting median approximately seven years. The chain carries TRBV19 and TRBJ2-1. The specimen sequenced was Treg cells from blood. Subset in this sample: remaining (HLA-DR-negative) circulating blood Treg cells. This sequence was found in a donor between 2 and 29 years old with juvenile idiopathic arthritis. CDR3 in amino acids: CASSIDRTGRMNNEQFF.